The 5 T cell receptor beta chains in this list originate from one sample, sequenced in a study of identifying expanded T cells in peripheral blood. Method: immunoSEQ multiplex PCR; TCRdb's copy keeps in-frame clones and lacks some. The table shows 100,000 or so clones, with around 90% occurring only once. Sequencing was carried out using blood. The receptor source for this set is a person between 18 and 75 years old in good health.

The chain employs TRBV6-5 and TRBJ1-4; D unclear. CDR1 and CDR2 (germline): MNHEY, SVGAGI. The CDR3 is made up of 15 amino acids. V gave up 4 bases and J gave up 4 bases, with 13 bases separating them. The CDR3 here is CASSSSGGGNEKLFF. As DNA, the CDR3 is TGTGCCAGCAGTTCGTCAGGAGGTGGTAATGAAAAACTGTTTTTT.

This clone was seen a handful of times. This chain uses TRBV6-5 with TRBJ1-5; a weak D match, TRBD1 (6 bases). Between the trimmed V and J ends, which lost 2 bases and 7 bases, there was a span of 9 bases. This CDR3 is 13 amino acids long. Germline V gene sequence: CDR1 MNHEY, CDR2 SVGAGI. The CDR3 DNA follows: TGTGCCAGCAGTTACAACAGGGACCAGCCCCAGCATTTT. As protein: CASSYNRDQPQHF.

This clone has just one count. The chain uses TRBV30 and TRBJ1-1; D gene uncertain. Between the trimmed V and J ends, which lost 1 base and 0 bases, there was a span of 6 bases. Germline V gene sequence: CDR1 GTSNPN, CDR2 SVGIG (reference sequence). This CDR3 comprises 13 residues. The CDR3 sequence is CAWSEIMNTEAFF. The CDR3 region has the DNA TGTGCCTGGAGTGAAATTATGAACACTGAAGCTTTCTTT.

The chain recombines TRBV5-4 with TRBJ1-1, with D unclear. Germline V lookup: CDR1 SGHNT, CDR2 YYREEE (reference sequence). Trimming removed 1 base from V and 1 base from J, with 5 bases in between. There are 13 residues in the CDR3. CDR3 sequence (DNA): TGTGCCAGCAGCTTGACTTGGAACACTGAAGCTTTCTTT. Encoded protein: CASSLTWNTEAFF.

Worth noting for this clone: The sample contains more than one DNA sequence encoding this CDR3. The rearrangement links TRBV7-2 to TRBJ1-2; D remains unclear. V lost 2 bases and J lost 4, with 5 bases in between. The CDR3 loop spans 12 amino acids. Germline values: CDR1 SGHTA, CDR2 FQGNSA. In DNA form, the CDR3 reads TGTGCCAGCAGCTTATCCCGCTATGGCTACACCTTC. It yields the protein CASSLSRYGYTF.